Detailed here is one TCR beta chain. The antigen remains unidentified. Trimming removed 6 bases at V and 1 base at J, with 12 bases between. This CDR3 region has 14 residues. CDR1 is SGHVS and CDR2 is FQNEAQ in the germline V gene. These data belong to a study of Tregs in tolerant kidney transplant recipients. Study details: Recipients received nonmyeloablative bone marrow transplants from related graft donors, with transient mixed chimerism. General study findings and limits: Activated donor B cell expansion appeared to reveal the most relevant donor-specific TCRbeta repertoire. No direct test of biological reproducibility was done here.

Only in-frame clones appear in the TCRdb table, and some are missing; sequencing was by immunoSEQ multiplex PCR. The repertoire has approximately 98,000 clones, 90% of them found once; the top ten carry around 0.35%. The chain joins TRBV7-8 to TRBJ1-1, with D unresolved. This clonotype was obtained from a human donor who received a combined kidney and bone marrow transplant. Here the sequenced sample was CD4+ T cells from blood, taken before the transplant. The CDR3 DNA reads TGTGCCAGCAGTTCCCTACTAGGGAACACTGAAGCTTTCTTT. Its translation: CASSSLLGNTEAFF. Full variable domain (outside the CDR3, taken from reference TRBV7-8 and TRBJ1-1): GAGVSQSPRYKVAKRGQDVALRCDPISGHVSLFWYQQALGQGPEFLTYFQNEAQLDKSGLPSDRFFAERPEGSVSTLKIQRTQQEDSAVYLCASSSLLGNTEAFFGQGTRLTVV.